The 10 T cell receptor beta chains below come from one sample, sequenced in a study of blood T cell repertoires in COVID-19. The table came from immunoSEQ multiplex PCR; TCRdb's copy has only in-frame clones and leaves some out. The sample yields some 150,000 clones, roughly four fifths seen once. Sequences were obtained from peripheral blood. The receptor source for this set is a human donor in a cohort sampled during active COVID-19.

The chain couples TRBV10-1 to TRBJ2-3, with D possibly TRBD1 on 5 matching bases. From germline, CDR1 is WNHNN and CDR2 SYGVQD (reference sequence). This CDR3 spans 12 amino acids. Trimming took 0 bases from V and 10 from J, leaving 8 bases between them. CDR3 in amino acids: CASSESKGPQYF. The CDR3 DNA sequence: TGCGCCAGCAGTGAGTCTAAGGGGCCGCAGTATTTT.

This clone appeared a few times. The rearrangement joins TRBV6-4 to TRBJ1-1; tentative D call: TRBD1 (5 bases). V lost 3 bases and J lost 4, with 15 bases in between. Per germline, CDR1 MRHNA and CDR2 SNTAGT. CDR3 length: 15 amino acids. The CDR3 sequence: CASSEILGGITEAFF. CDR3 sequence (DNA): TGTGCCAGCAGTGAAATCCTGGGGGGTATCACTGAAGCTTTCTTT.

This clone was observed a single time. The chain is built from TRBV5-1 and TRBJ2-7; 9 bases agree with TRBD2. The V and J ends lost 0 bases and 4 bases, in that order; junction bases with no gene match: 5. The CDR3 loop spans 15 amino acids. Looked up from germline, CDR1 is SGHRS and CDR2 is YFSETQ. The DNA of the CDR3 is TGCGCCAGCAGCTTGGGTTCTAGCGGGAAGTACGAGCAGTACTTC. The encoded protein is CASSLGSSGKYEQYF.

The rearrangement joins TRBV9 to TRBJ2-1; 8 nucleotides agree with TRBD1. The germline V gene encodes CDR1 SGDLS and CDR2 YYNGEE. V gave up 1 base and J gave up 6 bases; unmatched junction bases: 0. This CDR3 is built from 13 residues. CDR3: CASSVTGGNEQFF. The CDR3 nucleotides read TGTGCCAGCAGCGTAACAGGGGGCAATGAGCAGTTCTTC.

The V and J genes are TRBV6-6 and TRBJ1-2; D gene unclear. Trimming removed 8 bases from V and 0 bases from J, with 16 bases in between. In germline, CDR1 is MNHNY, CDR2 SVGAGI (reference sequence). This CDR3 contains 15 residues. The CDR3 sequence is CASLSGQASNYGYTF. The CDR3 DNA reads as TGTGCCAGCCTAAGCGGGCAGGCGTCTAACTATGGCTACACCTTC.

This clone was found a few times. The chain combines TRBV20-1 with TRBJ1-1; TRBD1 might be the D (5 bases). The CDR3 spans 11 residues. Deletions cut 5 bases from V and 8 bases from J, with 12 bases between. Germline values: CDR1 DFQATT, CDR2 SNEGSKA (reference sequence). CDR3 DNA: TGCAGTGCTCGCGGGGCCAGCGAAGCTTTCTTT. Its translation is CSARGASEAFF.

The table lists this clone with a count of one. CDR3 sequence (DNA): TGTGCCAGCAGTTACCGCTTGGGGGGATATCAAGAGACCCAGTACTTC. It is translated as CASSYRLGGYQETQYF. The gene calls are TRBV6-5 and TRBJ2-5; tentative D call: TRBD2 (6 bases). The CDR3 runs 16 residues. V was cut by 2 bases and J by 2 bases, with 15 bases left in between. Per germline, CDR1 MNHEY and CDR2 SVGAGI.

V and J are TRBV3-1 (or the pseudogene TRBV3-2) and TRBJ2-2; 8 positions match TRBD2. V was pared by 6 bases and J by 6 bases, with 6 bases of the junction left unmatched. CDR3 length: 14 amino acids. Germline assignment: CDR1 LGHDT and CDR2 YNNKEL (reference sequence). CDR3 residues: CASRGSGEAGELFF. The CDR3 nucleotides are TGTGCCAGCAGGGGTAGCGGGGAGGCCGGGGAGCTGTTTTTT.

This clone was counted between two and nine times. The rearrangement links TRBV9 to TRBJ2-7, with D possibly TRBD1 on 5 matching bases. The ends were cut back, 0 bases at V and 6 bases at J, with 10 bases in the middle. The CDR3 has 13 residues. Per the germline V gene, CDR1 is SGDLS and CDR2 is YYNGEE. The CDR3 nucleotides read TGTGCCAGCAGCGTAGCTCGGCAGGGCGAGCAGTACTTC. Amino acids: CASSVARQGEQYF. Drawing the rest from reference TRBV9 and TRBJ2-7, the complete variable domain is DSGVTQTPKHLITATGQRVTLRCSPRSGDLSVYWYQQSLDQGLQFLIQYYNGEERAKGNILERFSAQQFPDLHSELNLSSLELGDSALYFCASSVARQGEQYFGPGTRLTVT.

The chain employs TRBV7-9 and TRBJ2-4, with 10 bases matching TRBD1. The CDR3 has 15 amino acids. V lost 5 bases and J lost 9; bases outside the gene matches: 10. The germline CDR1 and CDR2 sequences are SEHNR and FQNEAQ (reference sequence). The CDR3 sequence is CASSPPGQGISIQYF. CDR3 sequence (DNA): TGTGCCAGCAGCCCTCCGGGACAGGGGATCAGCATTCAGTACTTC.